Here is one T cell receptor beta chain with its context. This record comes from a study of blood T cell repertoires in COVID-19. At the level of the study: Researchers got acute and convalescent COVID-19 samples from the United States, Italy and Spain.

Participant age was roughly 18 to 95 years, and participants resided in around 24 US areas. Either two negative PCRs, clearance, or symptom resolution qualified Cohort 3 donors as recovered. Under the authors' procedure: Reference gene primer amplification yielded estimated nucleated cell counts. The repertoire was sequenced with immunoSEQ multiplex PCR; TCRdb's copy has only in-frame clones and lacks some. V, J and clone size reflect that table, while D and trimming were determined from the DNA. The sample includes a few hundred thousand clones, around nine tenths seen only once; the top ten take about 6%. This CDR3 has 13 residues. The junction had 1 base not matched to a gene; V was cut back by 5 bases and J by 5 bases. The germline V gene encodes CDR1 SGHAT and CDR2 FQDESV (reference sequence).

The chain uses TRBV11-1 and TRBJ1-4; 8 nucleotides agree with TRBD1. The sample taken for sequencing was PBMCs or T cells enriched from blood (not recorded which). This TCR was sampled from a woman younger than 45 who had recovered from COVID-19. CDR3 sequence reads: CASSRTGNEKLFF. CDR3 nucleotide sequence: TGTGCCAGCAGCCGGACAGGGAATGAAAAACTGTTTTTT.